In this sample, the clone carrying this T cell receptor (beta chain) turned up a few times. This record belongs to a study of T-cell reconstitution after alpha-beta-depleted transplantation in children. Between the trimmed V and J ends, which lost 6 bases and 9 bases, there was a span of 15 bases. This CDR3 has 13 residues. The TCRbeta library incorporated unique molecular identifiers. TCRdb ran MiXCR on the PCR reads and lists one entry per CDR3 protein. The sample contains fewer than 700,000 distinct CDR3 sequences, under 25% of which appear only once. The chain links TRBV12-3 or TRBV12-4 to TRBJ2-4; perhaps TRBD1 as D (5 bases). This material consisted of PBMCs, mostly from graft donor cells, taken 360 days after TCRalphabeta/CD19-depleted stem cell transplant. The clonotype was recovered from a boy in the first two years of life who had a stem cell transplant for acute myeloid leukemia, so the T cells may come from the graft donor. The chain's CDR3 is CASSPQGFSIQYF. CDR3 sequence (DNA): TGTGCCAGCAGCCCTCAGGGTTTCAGCATTCAGTACTTC.